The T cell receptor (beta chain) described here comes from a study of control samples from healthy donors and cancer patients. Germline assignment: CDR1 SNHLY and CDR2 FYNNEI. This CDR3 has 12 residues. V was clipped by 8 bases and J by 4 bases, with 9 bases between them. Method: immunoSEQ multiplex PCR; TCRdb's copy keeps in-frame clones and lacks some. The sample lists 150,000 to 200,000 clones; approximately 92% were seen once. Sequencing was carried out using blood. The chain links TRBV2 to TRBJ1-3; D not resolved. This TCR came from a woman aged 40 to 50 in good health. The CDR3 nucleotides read TGTGCCAGCCGATTAGGCGGAAACACCATATATTTT. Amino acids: CASRLGGNTIYF.